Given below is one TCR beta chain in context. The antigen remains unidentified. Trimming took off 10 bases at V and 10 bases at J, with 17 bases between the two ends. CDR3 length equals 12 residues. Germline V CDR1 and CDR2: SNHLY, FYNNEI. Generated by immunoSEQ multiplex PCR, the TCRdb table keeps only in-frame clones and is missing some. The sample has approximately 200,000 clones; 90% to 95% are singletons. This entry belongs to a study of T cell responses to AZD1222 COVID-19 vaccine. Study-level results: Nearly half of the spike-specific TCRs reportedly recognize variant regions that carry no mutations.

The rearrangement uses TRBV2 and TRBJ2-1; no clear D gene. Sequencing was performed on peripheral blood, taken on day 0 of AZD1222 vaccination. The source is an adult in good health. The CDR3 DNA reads TGTGCCACCAAGGGCTCTCTGACCGAGCAGTTCTTC. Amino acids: CATKGSLTEQFF.